This T cell receptor beta chain appears in the sequencing data of a study of OX40 agonist ivuxolimab in advanced cancers. The CDR3 spans 15 residues. Germline V gene sequence: CDR1 SNHLY, CDR2 FYNNEI. The germline V and J ends were trimmed by 6 bases and 1 base, with 12 bases remaining between them. The repertoire was sequenced with immunoSEQ multiplex PCR; TCRdb's copy has only in-frame clones and lacks some. The profile shows about 20,000 clones, about nine tenths of them singletons. Sequences were derived from CD4+ or CD8+ T cells sorted from blood, sampled in a trial of the OX40 agonist ivuxolimab. J is TRBJ2-2 and V is TRBV2; D is unresolved. The TCR was taken from an adult with an advanced solid tumor such as melanoma, head and neck, liver or kidney cancer. CDR3 residues: CASSVRSGNTGELFF. The CDR3 DNA is TGTGCCAGCAGCGTACGGTCAGGGAACACCGGGGAGCTGTTTTTT.